Below, 9 T cell receptor beta chains from the same sample are listed, as sequenced in a study of T cell changes during pregnancy in multiple sclerosis. Sequencing was performed with immunoSEQ multiplex PCR; in TCRdb, only in-frame clones are kept and a portion is missing. The data contain around 35,000 clones, 92% of them singletons. The sample was CD4+ T cells from peripheral blood mononuclear cells, taken after pregnancy. The receptors stem from a female donor with multiple sclerosis, enrolled in a pregnancy study.

CDR3 in DNA: TGTGCCAGCAGCCCGTTAGCGTGGAGGGACAGATTCTACAATGAGCAGTTCTTC. This gives the protein CASSPLAWRDRFYNEQFF. The J gene is TRBJ2-1, the V gene TRBV7-9; D might be TRBD1 (7 bases). The length of the CDR3 is 18 residues. Looked up from germline, CDR1 is SEHNR and CDR2 is FQNEAQ (reference sequence). The V end was cut by 5 bases, the J end by 3 bases, with 23 bases between.

CDR3 region: CASSSNTGFGETQYF. In DNA form, the CDR3 reads TGTGCCAGCAGTTCGAATACAGGGTTCGGAGAGACCCAGTACTTC. The chain recombines TRBV28 with TRBJ2-5; D might be TRBD1 (6 bases). V lost 4 bases and J lost 4, with 16 bases in between. The CDR3 runs 15 residues. Germline V CDR1 and CDR2: MDHEN, SYDVKM.

The rearrangement links TRBV2 to TRBJ1-2; D ambiguous. CDR1 and CDR2 from the germline V gene are SNHLY and FYNNEI. Trimming left V 4 bases short and J 5 bases short, with 14 bases between. This CDR3 is 14 amino acids long. The CDR3 reads CASSVRAGGYGYTF. In DNA form, the CDR3 reads TGTGCCAGCAGTGTCAGAGCGGGAGGATATGGCTACACCTTC.

This clone was seen only once. V and J are TRBV5-8 and TRBJ2-1; the match to TRBD2 covers 12 bases. The CDR3 totals 16 residues. With V trimmed by 5 bases and J by 8 bases, 11 bases remained unmatched. In germline, CDR1 is SGHTS, CDR2 YDEGEE. CDR3 amino acids: CASRTKTSGRGHEQFF. CDR3 coding DNA: TGTGCCAGCAGGACTAAGACTAGCGGGAGAGGGCATGAGCAGTTCTTC.

This clone was recorded only once. The V gene is TRBV2, the J gene TRBJ1-2; 12 nucleotides align to TRBD1. The V and J ends lost 7 bases and 0 bases, in that order; junction bases with no gene match: 6. This CDR3 has 16 amino acids. Germline lookup yields CDR1 SNHLY and CDR2 FYNNEI. CDR3 in DNA: TGTGCCAGCAAGGAGGGACAGGGGGCAGCTAACTATGGCTACACCTTC. It yields the protein CASKEGQGAANYGYTF.

The genes are TRBV10-1 and TRBJ1-3, with D possibly matching TRBD1 (6 bases). The CDR3 has 14 residues. The V end was cut by 6 bases, the J end by 3 bases, with 12 bases between. Germline-derived CDR1 and CDR2 are WNHNN and SYGVQD (reference sequence). CDR3 in DNA: TGCGCCAGCAGCCTACAGGGAAGTGGAAACACCATATATTTT. Protein: CASSLQGSGNTIYF.

The chain is built from TRBV7-3 and TRBJ2-5, with TRBD2 matching over 8 bases. The V and J ends lost 0 bases and 1 base, in that order; junction bases with no gene match: 1. This CDR3 is 15 amino acids long. Germline loops: CDR1 SGHTA, CDR2 FQGTGA. The CDR3 DNA reads TGTGCCAGCAGCTTAACAGCGGGGGCCCAAGAGACCCAGTACTTC. Translation gives CASSLTAGAQETQYF.

The rearrangement uses TRBV7-9 and TRBJ2-5, with 9 bases aligning to TRBD2. Germline V gives CDR1 SEHNR, CDR2 FQNEAQ (reference sequence). Trimming took 1 base from V and 0 from J; bases not matched to a gene: 9. CDR3 length: 18 residues. CDR3 sequence (DNA): TGTGCCAGCAGCTTAGGCCGGATAGCGGGGGCGTACCAAGAGACCCAGTACTTC. Its protein is CASSLGRIAGAYQETQYF.

The chain has TRBV18 and TRBJ1-1; tentatively, D is TRBD1 (6 bases). The CDR3 sequence is 15 residues long. Per germline, CDR1 KGHSH and CDR2 LQKENI. V was trimmed by 4 bases and J by 4 bases, leaving 16 bases between them. The CDR3 nucleotides are TGTGCCAGCTCACTCGGACAGATGGGGAGCACTGAAGCTTTCTTT. It is translated as CASSLGQMGSTEAFF.